This TCR beta chain was identified in a study of glioma-infiltrating T cells. Overall study findings and caveats: Very few CDR3 sequences were shared between tissue and blood. Gliomas, especially low-grade, showed above-expected tissue-blood divergence; non-neoplastic patients showed below.

The germline gives CDR1 MNHEY, CDR2 SVGEGT. This CDR3 has 13 residues. Using RNA template, CDR3s of TCR alpha and beta were amplified with iRepertoire arm-PCR. Tissue mRNA or PBMC total RNA, 100-400 ng, went into one-step reverse transcription and amplification. MiXCR, applied by TCRdb to the multiplex PCR reads, yields one record per CDR3 protein. The data show around 150,000 distinct CDR3 sequences, about two fifths seen once. Regarding this clonotype: Antigen specificity is unknown. At one of its ends the junction is not consistent with the germline gene, which may arise from a read error.

This sequence originates from a human donor with low-grade glioma or glioblastoma, undergoing nonglioma brain surgery, or in good health (not recorded which). Specimen: glioma tissue, nonneoplastic brain tissue, or PBMCs (not recorded which). This sequence joins TRBV6-2 or TRBV6-3 and TRBJ1-2, with D possibly being TRBD1 (5 bases). Here the CDR3 DNA reads TGTGCCGGCAGGAAAGGGGCCCCCTATGGCTACACCTTC. Translated, it gives CAGRKGAPYGYTF.